This entry lists 15 T cell receptor beta chains sequenced from one sample in a study of shared clonotypes between healthy human individuals. Produced via immunoSEQ multiplex PCR; TCRdb's table is partial and in-frame only. The sample has about 1 million clones; more than 65% are singletons. The sequencing sample was made of memory CD4+ T cells sorted from blood. Subset denoted: CD45RA-negative fraction. The receptors derive from a man between 18 and 35 years old in good health.

The chain uses TRBV15 and TRBJ2-7; 7 bases align to TRBD2. Unmatched junction bases numbered 15, after V lost 3 bases and J lost 7 bases. The CDR3 sequence is 16 residues long. Germline V gene lookup returns CDR1 LNHNV and CDR2 YYDKDF (reference sequence). The CDR3: CATSRAWGTIQWEQYF. The CDR3 DNA reads TGTGCCACCAGCAGGGCCTGGGGGACTATCCAGTGGGAGCAGTACTTC.

Concerning this clone: This may stem from a read error, because a much larger clone lies one nucleotide away. This chain joins TRBV5-5 and TRBJ2-7, with no clear D. CDR1 SGHKS and CDR2 YYEKEE come from the germline V gene (reference sequence). V was pared by 1 base and J by 5 bases, with 7 bases between. This CDR3 comprises 12 residues. CDR3 sequence: CASSLTRDEQYF. CDR3 nucleotides: TGTGCCAGCAGCTTGACAAGGGACGAGCAGTACTTC.

V is TRBV5-1 and J is TRBJ1-4; TRBD1 matches 11 bases. Germline CDR1 SGHRS, CDR2 YFSETQ. CDR3 length: 15 residues. V shed 4 bases, J shed 8 bases, and the junction held 7 bases outside the gene matches. The CDR3 region has the DNA TGCGCCAGCAGCCCTACCGGGACAGGGGGAGAAAAACTGTTTTTT. It specifies CASSPTGTGGEKLFF. Complete variable domain (other parts from reference TRBV5-1 and TRBJ1-4): KAGVTQTPRYLIKTRGQQVTLSCSPISGHRSVSWYQQTPGQGLQFLFEYFSETQRNKGNFPGRFSGRQFSNSRSEMNVSTLELGDSALYLCASSPTGTGGEKLFFGSGTQLSVL.

The rearrangement links TRBV15 to TRBJ1-1, with D perhaps matching TRBD1 (5 bases). V was clipped by 0 bases and J by 0 bases, with 17 bases between them. Germline CDR1 is LNHNV and CDR2 is YYDKDF (reference sequence). The CDR3 sequence is 18 residues long. The CDR3 loop reads CATSRDTPTAELNTEAFF. CDR3 DNA: TGTGCCACCAGCAGAGATACCCCGACAGCCGAATTGAACACTGAAGCTTTCTTT.

This sequence joins TRBV30 and TRBJ2-7, with 8 bases fitting TRBD1. After removal of 6 bases from V and 1 base from J, the junction contained 8 bases not matched to a gene. This CDR3 has 14 amino acids. CDR1 and CDR2 from the germline V gene are GTSNPN and SVGIG (reference sequence). CDR3 sequence: CACLKRQGSYEQYF. The CDR3 DNA is TGTGCCTGCCTGAAGAGACAGGGGTCCTACGAGCAGTACTTC.

This clone was found a few times. The gene calls are TRBV7-8 and TRBJ1-5; tentative D call: TRBD1 (6 bases). CDR1 and CDR2 from the germline V gene are SGHVS and FQNEAQ. This CDR3 has 15 residues. Trimming stripped 8 bases from V and 9 bases from J, with 23 bases between. DNA of the CDR3: TGTGCCAGCGGACTGGCGGGGGCCCTTGGTAGGCCCCAGCATTTT. It codes for CASGLAGALGRPQHF.

This clone was found many times. The sample carries other DNA sequences with the same CDR3. The chain links TRBV6-1 to TRBJ1-6, with unresolved D. Per the germline V gene, CDR1 is MNHNS and CDR2 is SASEGT. The V end was cut by 3 bases, the J end by 7 bases, with 4 bases between. There are 12 residues in the CDR3. The DNA of the CDR3 is TGTGCCAGCAGTGACCTCAATTCACCCCTCCACTTT. It yields the protein CASSDLNSPLHF.

The genes are TRBV11-2 and TRBJ1-1; D uncertain. Germline CDR1 reads SGHAT; CDR2 reads FQNNGV. CDR3 length equals 14 residues. Trimming stripped 1 base from V and 1 base from J, with 7 bases between. The CDR3 DNA is TGTGCCAGCAGCTTAGTTAAACAGAACACTGAAGCTTTCTTT. Its protein is CASSLVKQNTEAFF.

The chain combines TRBV14 with TRBJ1-5, with D possibly TRBD1 on 5 matching bases. The germline V gene encodes CDR1 SGHDN and CDR2 FVKESK. The CDR3 contains 13 residues. Trimming removed 3 bases from V and 5 bases from J, with 8 bases in between. DNA of the CDR3: TGTGCCAGCAGCCAGGGAGGGGATCAGCCCCAGCATTTT. This sequence encodes CASSQGGDQPQHF.

Turning to this clone: The same CDR3 arises from other DNA sequences in this sample as well. The chain employs TRBV6-1 and TRBJ1-1; D is possibly TRBD1 (6 bases). This CDR3 comprises 13 residues. Germline CDR1 is MNHNS and CDR2 is SASEGT. Trimming removed 3 bases at V and 5 bases at J, with 10 bases between. The CDR3 loop is CASSDTRGTEAFF. In DNA form, the CDR3 reads TGTGCCAGCAGTGATACGAGGGGGACTGAAGCTTTCTTT.

A few counts support this clone. This rearrangement joins TRBV4-2 to TRBJ1-5; no definite D call. Germline values: CDR1 LGHNA, CDR2 YNFKEQ. The V gene lost 1 base and the J gene lost 0 bases, with 10 bases spanning the gap. This CDR3 has 16 residues. CDR3 amino acids: CASSQADTNSNQPQHF. The CDR3 DNA is TGTGCCAGCAGCCAAGCCGACACGAATAGCAATCAGCCCCAGCATTTT.

This sequence joins TRBV28 and TRBJ1-1; 7 nucleotides align to TRBD1. Germline V lookup: CDR1 MDHEN, CDR2 SYDVKM. The J segment lost 1 base and the V segment lost 4 bases, leaving 6 bases of the junction unmatched. The CDR3 runs to 15 residues. The CDR3 reads CASSSPGTANTEAFF. The DNA for the CDR3 is TGTGCCAGCAGTTCCCCCGGGACAGCGAACACTGAAGCTTTCTTT.

This clone appeared a few times. The V call is TRBV29-1, the J call TRBJ2-7; 9 bases are shared with TRBD2. V lost 7 bases to trimming and J lost 7 bases; unmatched junction nucleotides: 8. The CDR3 loop spans 12 amino acids. Germline assignment: CDR1 SQVTM and CDR2 ANQGSEA. The CDR3 loop is CSAKRGAREQYF. The CDR3 DNA follows: TGCAGCGCCAAGCGGGGGGCGAGGGAGCAGTACTTC.

With respect to this clone: One end of the junction does not line up with germline, which may come from a read error. The chain carries TRBV2 and TRBJ1-5, with unresolved D. CDR1 is SNHLY and CDR2 is FYNNEI in the germline V gene. The CDR3 totals 13 residues. CDR3 residues: CASGEQPNQPQHF. The CDR3 DNA follows: TGTGCCAGCGGTGAACAACCCAATCAGCCCCAGCATTTT.

V is TRBV7-9 and J is TRBJ1-6; D unresolved. The V gene's germline CDR1 is SEHNR and CDR2 FQNEAQ (reference sequence). The V end lost 4 bases, the J end lost 14 bases, and 15 bases lay between the germline ends. There are 13 residues in the CDR3. CDR3 coding DNA: TGTGCCAGCAGCTCTGACGGTATCTTCTCCCTCCACTTT. Amino acids: CASSSDGIFSLHF.